This is a list of T cell receptor beta chains from one sample in a study of blood T cells in healthy people across ages. TCRdb re-derived calls from the 5' RACE reads in MiXCR, one entry per CDR3 protein. Found here are around 800,000 distinct CDR3 sequences, less than 70% of them singletons; the top ten hold around 41%. Sequencing was performed on blood. These receptors came from a man older than 75 in good health. CDR3s include the opening cysteine and the closing phenylalanine or tryptophan. D genes are given only for firm matches. Expanded clones get a size class; other rows say once, few or many, or leave the size out.

TRBV5-8,-,TRBJ2-1,-,CASTPEGSARNEQFF,TGTGCCAGCACCCCCGAGGGGAGCGCACGTAATGAGCAGTTCTTC
TRBV29-1,-,TRBJ1-2,-,CSVADSLYGYTF,TGCAGCGTCGCAGACAGTCTCTATGGCTACACCTTC
TRBV9,-,TRBJ2-7,-,CASSDDRSDEQYF,TGTGCCAGCAGCGACGACAGAAGCGACGAGCAGTACTTC
TRBV27,TRBD1,TRBJ2-7,-,CASRETGGFVLEQYF,TGTGCCAGCAGGGAGACAGGGGGCTTTGTCCTCGAGCAGTACTTC
TRBV27,-,TRBJ2-3,-,CASSLYSWLALKGDAYF,TGTGCCAGCAGTTTATATTCGTGGCTAGCGCTTAAAGGGGACGCGTATTTT
TRBV10-3,-,TRBJ2-5,-,CAISEGASNGETQYF,TGTGCCATCAGTGAGGGGGCTAGCAATGGAGAGACCCAGTACTTC
TRBV24-1,-,TRBJ2-5,-,CATSSTPGSGETQYF,TGTGCCACCAGTAGTACCCCAGGGAGTGGGGAGACCCAGTACTTC
TRBV20-1,-,TRBJ1-2,-,CSAKPNDRRDGYTF,TGCAGTGCCAAACCAAACGACAGGAGGGATGGCTACACCTTC
TRBV28,-,TRBJ2-3,-,CASRTEQNTDTQYF,TGTGCCAGCAGGACGGAACAGAACACAGATACGCAGTATTTT
TRBV6-1,TRBD1,TRBJ2-5,-,CASSKITGTGRRETQYF,TGTGCCAGCAGTAAAATAACCGGGACAGGGCGGCGGGAGACCCAGTACTTC
TRBV20-1,-,TRBJ2-5,few,CSALTRSYQETQYF,TGCAGTGCTTTAACTCGGTCGTACCAAGAGACCCAGTACTTC
TRBV28,TRBD2,TRBJ2-1,-,CASSLERDEEQFF,TGTGCCAGCAGTCTCGAGCGGGATGAAGAGCAGTTCTTC
TRBV7-8,TRBD2,TRBJ2-1,-,CASSLAASGSGEQFF,TGTGCCAGCAGCTTAGCGGCCAGCGGGAGTGGTGAGCAGTTCTTC
TRBV18,-,TRBJ2-6,once,CASSPENSGANVLTF,TGTGCCAGCTCACCAGAGAACTCTGGGGCCAACGTCCTGACTTTC
TRBV29-1,-,TRBJ1-2,-,CSVVAAGGTYGYTF,TGCAGCGTTGTAGCGGCAGGCGGAACCTATGGCTACACCTTC
TRBV24-1,TRBD1,TRBJ1-2,-,CATSDRGQQGGYTF,TGTGCCACCAGTGACCGGGGACAGCAGGGCGGCTACACCTTC
TRBV15,-,TRBJ2-3,once,CATSRDRDRGPQYF,TGTGCCACCAGCAGAGATCGGGATCGAGGGCCGCAGTATTTT
TRBV12-3/TRBV12-4,TRBD1,TRBJ2-5,-,CASSRLRDRGQETQYF,TGTGCCAGCAGTCGACTCCGGGACAGGGGCCAAGAGACCCAGTACTTC
TRBV28,-,TRBJ1-2,-,CASSDPNYGYTF,TGTGCCAGCAGCGACCCGAACTATGGCTACACCTTC
TRBV20-1,TRBD2,TRBJ2-7,-,CSAFGLAGVETQYF,TGCAGTGCTTTCGGACTAGCGGGGGTAGAGACTCAGTACTTC
TRBV12-3/TRBV12-4,-,TRBJ1-2,-,CASVGFPANYGYTF,TGTGCCAGCGTGGGTTTCCCAGCTAACTATGGCTACACCTTC
TRBV28,TRBD2,TRBJ2-1,-,CASTLSGSAFGEQFF,TGTGCCAGCACTCTTAGCGGGAGCGCTTTCGGTGAGCAGTTCTTC
TRBV2,-,TRBJ1-5,-,CASSGQGGLQPQHF,TGTGCCAGCAGTGGGCAGGGAGGGTTGCAGCCCCAGCATTTT
TRBV3-1,-,TRBJ2-1,few,CASSHSSDEQFF,TGTGCCAGCAGCCATTCCTCGGATGAGCAGTTCTTC
TRBV20-1,-,TRBJ2-1,-,CSAAYISYNEQFF,TGCAGTGCCGCTTACATCTCCTACAATGAGCAGTTCTTC
TRBV6-1,-,TRBJ2-1,-,CASSDRPLISYNEQFF,TGTGCCAGCAGTGACAGACCCCTGATATCCTACAATGAGCAGTTCTTC
TRBV2,TRBD1,TRBJ2-7,few,CASKPPGQNYEQYF,TGTGCCAGCAAGCCTCCGGGACAGAATTACGAGCAGTACTTC
TRBV27,-,TRBJ2-4,few,CASSLTAGTPYLAKNIQYF,TGTGCCAGCAGTTTAACAGCAGGCACACCCTACCTGGCCAAAAACATTCAGTACTTC
TRBV24-1,TRBD2,TRBJ2-7,-,CATSDRDYIGEQYF,TGTGCCACCAGTGATCGGGACTACATCGGCGAGCAGTACTTC
TRBV27,-,TRBJ2-7,many,CASSPSGPQLYEQYF,TGTGCCAGCAGCCCCTCGGGGCCGCAACTCTACGAGCAGTACTTC
TRBV27,TRBD2,TRBJ2-1,-,CASTVGRTSGRGDHNEQFF,TGTGCCAGCACCGTAGGAAGGACTAGCGGGAGAGGGGACCACAATGAGCAGTTCTTC
TRBV7-8,TRBD1,TRBJ2-1,-,CASSPRQTGLYNEQFF,TGTGCCAGCAGCCCCCGCCAGACAGGGCTATACAATGAGCAGTTCTTC
TRBV12-3/TRBV12-4,-,TRBJ1-2,-,CASNVGGEAYGYTF,TGTGCCAGCAACGTTGGGGGGGAGGCCTATGGCTACACCTTC
TRBV4-2,-,TRBJ2-7,once,CASSQDAGGPPYNEQYF,TGTGCCAGCAGCCAAGACGCTGGAGGGCCCCCCTACAATGAGCAGTACTTC
TRBV6-5,TRBD2,TRBJ2-1,-,CASSYPGTSGSSFF,TGTGCCAGCAGTTACCCCGGGACTAGCGGGAGCTCGTTCTTC
TRBV12-3/TRBV12-4,TRBD1,TRBJ2-7,-,CASSSRGPPAYEQYF,TGTGCCAGCAGCTCGAGGGGGCCTCCAGCCTACGAGCAGTACTTC
TRBV7-2,TRBD2,TRBJ2-1,few,CASSLFPSGRARENEQFF,TGTGCCAGCAGCTTATTCCCTAGCGGGAGGGCAAGAGAGAATGAGCAGTTCTTC
TRBV7-9,-,TRBJ2-4,-,CASSLVPGVWAKNIQYF,TGTGCCAGCAGCTTAGTCCCGGGAGTATGGGCCAAAAACATTCAGTACTTC
TRBV29-1,-,TRBJ2-7,few,CSVVRRMTPSYEQYF,TGCAGCGTAGTCAGGCGTATGACCCCCTCCTACGAGCAGTACTTC
TRBV24-1,-,TRBJ2-7,-,CATSDPGRRSYNEQYF,TGTGCCACCAGCGATCCGGGCAGGCGGTCCTACAATGAGCAGTACTTC
TRBV12-3/TRBV12-4,-,TRBJ2-5,many,CASSQTQETQYF,TGTGCCAGCAGCCAAACCCAAGAGACCCAGTACTTC
TRBV24-1,-,TRBJ2-5,-,CATSDPAASTETQYF,TGTGCCACCAGTGACCCGGCGGCTAGCACAGAGACCCAGTACTTC
TRBV9,TRBD2,TRBJ2-1,-,CASSVPSASGGYNEQFF,TGTGCCAGCAGCGTACCATCGGCTAGCGGGGGCTACAATGAGCAGTTCTTC
TRBV5-6,TRBD1,TRBJ1-6,-,CASSYWDRSSYNSPLHF,TGTGCCAGCAGCTACTGGGACAGGAGCTCCTATAATTCACCCCTCCACTTT